Listed below are T cell receptor beta chains from one sample, sequenced in a study of human T cells and chemical hapten exposure. Via MiXCR, TCRdb re-called the RACE reads, giving one row per CDR3 protein. The table lists about 40,000 distinct CDR3 sequences, 3.3% of them singletons. This material consisted of whole blood, taken in connection with sensitization to the hapten diphenylcyclopropenone (DPC). All receptors come from a man in his forties or fifties with alopecia areata. Some clones in this sample may be carry-over from other donors' samples. The CDR3 runs from the conserved cysteine through the conserved F or W. The D gene is left open where the match is weak. Size tells how often a clone was seen (once, few, many) or the class of an expanded clone, and some rows leave it out.

NA	many	TRBV28	TRBJ2-7	TGTGCCAGCAGTTTATGGGACACCCTCCCCAACGAGCAGTACTTC	CASSLWDTLPNEQYF
NA	many	TRBV11-2	TRBJ2-7	TGTGCCAGCAGCTTAGAGGGCGGGACCTCCTACGAGCAGTACTTC	CASSLEGGTSYEQYF
TRBD1	many	TRBV7-2	TRBJ2-5	TGTGCCAGCAGCCCCCCCGGGCAGGGGGTTCAAGAGACCCAGTACTTC	CASSPPGQGVQETQYF
TRBD1	many	TRBV12-3/TRBV12-4	TRBJ2-4	TGTGCCAGCAGTGCGGGACAGGGGGCGAACATTCAGTACTTC	CASSAGQGANIQYF
NA	many	TRBV27	TRBJ2-3	TGTGCCAGCAGCCAGATCCCTAGCGGCACAGATACGCAGTATTTT	CASSQIPSGTDTQYF
NA	NA	TRBV12-3/TRBV12-4	TRBJ1-5	TGTGCCAGCAGAAAAGGGGGTATTCAGCCCCAGCATTTT	CASRKGGIQPQHF
TRBD2	many	TRBV7-2	TRBJ2-4	TGTGCCAGCAGCCCCGGGGGAGCGGGACCCAGTAGGAACATTCAGTACTTC	CASSPGGAGPSRNIQYF
NA	many	TRBV2	TRBJ1-1	TGTGCCAGCAGTGAGGTTAGTCAGAGAGGAGCTTTCTTT	CASSEVSQRGAFF
NA	many	TRBV7-2	TRBJ2-3	TGTGCCAGCAGCTACTACACAGATACGCAGTATTTT	CASSYYTDTQYF
NA	once	TRBV14	TRBJ2-2	TGTGCCAGCAGCCACACAGGGAGAAGGACCGGGGAGCTGTTTTTT	CASSHTGRRTGELFF
TRBD1	many	TRBV6-5	TRBJ2-1	TGTGCCAGCAGACCCGAACAGGGGGGTAGCTCCTACAATGAGCAGTTCTTC	CASRPEQGGSSYNEQFF
TRBD2	many	TRBV13	TRBJ2-1	TGTGCCAGCAGCAAGGGGTTCACGGGACTAGCCTACAATGAGCAGTTCTTC	CASSKGFTGLAYNEQFF
NA	many	TRBV6-1	TRBJ2-7	TGTGCCAGCAGTGAAAGGTATTTGCGGACGGCCGGCTCCTACGAGCAGTACTTC	CASSERYLRTAGSYEQYF
TRBD1	many	TRBV20-1	TRBJ2-5	TGCAGGGGGGACAGTCAAGAGACCCAGTACTTC	CRGDSQETQYF
TRBD2	many	TRBV28	TRBJ2-1	TGTGCCAGCAGTCCTCCGGGACTAGCGGGAGGGAGCTCCTACAATGAGCAGTTCTTC	CASSPPGLAGGSSYNEQFF
NA	many	TRBV20-1	TRBJ1-5	TGCAGTGCTAGGGGGGCAACCAGACAGCCCCAGCATTTT	CSARGATRQPQHF
TRBD1	few	TRBV28	TRBJ2-4	TGTGCCAGCAGTTGGACAGGGGATTACATTCAGTACTTC	CASSWTGDYIQYF
TRBD1	many	TRBV6-1	TRBJ2-7	TGTGCCAGCAGGACCCCGACAGGGAGTGTTTCCTACGAGCAGTACTTC	CASRTPTGSVSYEQYF
NA	many	TRBV4-1	TRBJ1-5	TGCGCCAGCAGCCAAGATGAGGGGGGGCCGGGGCAGCCCCAGCATTTT	CASSQDEGGPGQPQHF
TRBD2	many	TRBV7-9	TRBJ2-3	TGTGCCAGCAGCACCCGGACTAGCGGGGCAGATACGCAGTATTTT	CASSTRTSGADTQYF
TRBD2	many	TRBV12-3/TRBV12-4	TRBJ2-7	TGTGCCAGCAAGCTAGCGGGAGGGACCTACGAGCAGTACTTC	CASKLAGGTYEQYF
TRBD1	many	TRBV29-1	TRBJ1-1	TGCAGCGGATACAGGGGACCAAACACTGAAGCTTTCTTT	CSGYRGPNTEAFF
NA	many	TRBV20-1	TRBJ2-7	TGCAGTGCTTGGACACCTCCCTACGAGCAGTACTTC	CSAWTPPYEQYF
NA	many	TRBV27	TRBJ1-2	TGTGCCAGCTCGGGGAGGGCGAACTATGGCTACACCTTC	CASSGRANYGYTF
NA	many	TRBV6-5	TRBJ2-2	TGTGCCAGCAGAAAGACTCCCTCAGGGACCGGGGAGCTGTTTTTT	CASRKTPSGTGELFF
NA	NA	TRBV7-2	TRBJ2-6	TGTGCCAGCAGCTTAGCGCCGGGGGTTGGGGCCAACGTCCTGACTTTC	CASSLAPGVGANVLTF
TRBD2	many	TRBV5-1	TRBJ2-5	TGCGCCAGCAGCAGGGTGGGAGGGCCCCCAGAGACCCAGTACTTC	CASSRVGGPPETQYF
TRBD2	many	TRBV6-2/TRBV6-3	TRBJ2-5	TGTGCCAGCAGTTACGGGACTAGCGTCCAAGAGACCCAGTACTTC	CASSYGTSVQETQYF
TRBD1	many	TRBV20-1	TRBJ1-5	TGCAGTGCTAGCGGGACAGATAGCAATCAGCCCCAGCATTTT	CSASGTDSNQPQHF
TRBD1	medium-sized	TRBV2	TRBJ1-6	TGTGCCAGCAGTCGCCTAGCCGGGACAGGATGGAGCTCCTATAATTCACCCCTCCACTTT	CASSRLAGTGWSSYNSPLHF
TRBD1	few	TRBV27	TRBJ1-1	TGTGCCAGCAGTTTATATGGGACAGGGGGCAGGTCTTTCTTT	CASSLYGTGGRSFF
TRBD1	few	TRBV2	TRBJ1-1	TGTGCCAGCACCAGACAGGGGCCCACTGAAGCTTTCTTT	CASTRQGPTEAFF
NA	many	TRBV20-1	TRBJ1-1	TGCAGTGCTAGAGATCATTTCCGGGGGCGAGCGTTAACTTTCTTT	CSARDHFRGRALTFF
TRBD1	many	TRBV7-2	TRBJ1-1	TGTGCCAGCAGCCCCACCTTGACAGGGTACTCCACTGAAGCTTTCTTT	CASSPTLTGYSTEAFF